This entry features one TCR beta chain sequence. The data stem from a study of blood T cell repertoires in COVID-19. Study in general: Samples of COVID-19 (acute and convalescent) were obtained from the United States, Italy and Spain. Nucleic acid was either cDNA or gDNA, and it came from T cells, B-cell-depleted T cells, or PBMCs.

Trimming took off 2 bases at V and 1 base at J, with 8 bases between the two ends. Germline loops: CDR1 GTSNPN, CDR2 SVGIG (reference sequence). CDR3 size: 13 residues. In the authors' methods: Estimation of nucleated cell counts relied on the amplification of reference gene primers. Here immunoSEQ multiplex PCR was the method, and the copy in TCRdb shows in-frame clones only, minus some. The DNA gave D and trimming, while V, J and clone size come from that table. The sample holds about 250,000 clones; about 80% are singletons and the top ten take about 9.6%. Sequenced sample: peripheral blood. The chain joins TRBV30 to TRBJ1-1; unclear D gene. The clonotype originates from an elderly man with acute or convalescent COVID-19. The CDR3 here is CAWSYTENTEAFF. In DNA form, the CDR3 reads TGTGCCTGGAGTTATACAGAGAACACTGAAGCTTTCTTT.